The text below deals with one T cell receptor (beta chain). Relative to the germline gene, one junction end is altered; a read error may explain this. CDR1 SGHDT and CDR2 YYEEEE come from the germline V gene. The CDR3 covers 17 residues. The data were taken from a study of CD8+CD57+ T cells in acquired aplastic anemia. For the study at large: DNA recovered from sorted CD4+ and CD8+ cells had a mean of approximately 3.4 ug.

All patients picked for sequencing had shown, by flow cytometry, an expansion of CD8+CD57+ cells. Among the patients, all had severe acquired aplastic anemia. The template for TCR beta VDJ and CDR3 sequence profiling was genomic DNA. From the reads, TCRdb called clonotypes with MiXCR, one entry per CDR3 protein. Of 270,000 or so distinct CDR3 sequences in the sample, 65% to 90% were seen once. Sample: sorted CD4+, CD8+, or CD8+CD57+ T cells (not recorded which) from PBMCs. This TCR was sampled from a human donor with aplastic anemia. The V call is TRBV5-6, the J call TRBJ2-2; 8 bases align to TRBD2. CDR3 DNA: TGTGTCAGCAGCTTGGAGACGGGGGGGCCGAACACCGGGGAGCTGTTTTTT. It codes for CVSSLETGGPNTGELFF.